This entry lists 10 T cell receptor beta chains sequenced from one sample in a study of shared clonotypes between healthy human individuals. TCRdb keeps only in-frame clones here, not all; method: immunoSEQ multiplex PCR. The data contain around 1.1 million clones, approximately 80% of them seen just once; the ten biggest clones take up 0.5% to 0.65%. The sample taken for sequencing was memory CD4+ T cells from PBMCs. The subset here: CD45RA-negative fraction. These receptors were obtained from a man younger than 35 in good health. Some clones in this sample may be carry-over from other donors' samples.

A word on this clone: In the same sample, other DNA sequences code for this CDR3. The chain combines TRBV5-1 with TRBJ2-7; 7 nucleotides line up with TRBD1. Trimming at V came to 4 bases and at J to 3 bases, leaving 7 bases not matched to a gene. Germline loops: CDR1 SGHRS, CDR2 YFSETQ. The CDR3 spans 14 residues. The CDR3 DNA is TGCGCCAGCAGCCCAGGGACAGAGAGCTACGAGCAGTACTTC. Protein product: CASSPGTESYEQYF.

This chain links TRBV10-3 with TRBJ1-2; D call uncertain. V was trimmed by 3 bases and J by 5 bases, leaving 13 bases between them. This CDR3 contains 14 residues. Germline V CDR1 and CDR2: ENHRY, SYGVKD. For the CDR3, the DNA is TGTGCCATCAGTGATTCGGCAGTAACATATGGCTACACCTTC. It codes for CAISDSAVTYGYTF.

J is TRBJ2-5 and V is TRBV4-1; D tentatively reads TRBD1 or TRBD2 (5 bases each). This CDR3 has 15 amino acids. The ends were cut back, 1 base at V and 0 bases at J, with 9 bases in the middle. Germline V lookup: CDR1 MGHRA, CDR2 YSYEKL. CDR3 protein: CASSQGQGDQETQYF. The CDR3 region has the DNA TGCGCCAGCAGCCAAGGGCAGGGAGACCAAGAGACCCAGTACTTC.

To note about this clone: This is likely an artifact of a read error, given a far larger clone one base away. The sample has other DNA sequences that encode this CDR3 too. V is TRBV30 and J is TRBJ1-1; D may be TRBD1 (6 bases). Germline CDR1 GTSNPN, CDR2 SVGIG (reference sequence). This CDR3 is 13 amino acids long. The CDR3 DNA reads TGTGCCTGGACGGGACACGCGAACACTGAAGCCTTCTTT. It codes for CAWTGHANTEAFF.

V usage is TRBV7-2 and J usage is TRBJ1-1; D remains unclear. CDR1 is SGHTA and CDR2 is FQGNSA in the germline V gene. Trimming took off 5 bases at V and 6 bases at J, with 16 bases between the two ends. The CDR3 is 14 residues long. The CDR3 here is CASSQLSRAAEAFF. DNA of the CDR3: TGTGCCAGCAGCCAACTTAGCCGAGCAGCTGAAGCTTTCTTT.

V gene TRBV5-1 combines with J gene TRBJ2-2; D assignment may be TRBD1 or TRBD2 (5 bases each). V gave up 7 bases and J gave up 7 bases, with 23 bases separating them. Germline CDR1 SGHRS, CDR2 YFSETQ. The length of the CDR3 is 16 residues. The CDR3 coding sequence is TGCGCCAGCGGGACCGGGACCGATCCTGGGGACGGGGAGCTGTTTTTT. This sequence encodes CASGTGTDPGDGELFF.

Regarding this clone: The same CDR3 also results from other DNA sequences found in this sample. The chain combines TRBV18 with TRBJ2-7; 7 bases map to TRBD1. Per the germline V gene, CDR1 is KGHSH and CDR2 is LQKENI. The CDR3 sequence is 14 residues long. Germline trimming cut 3 bases from V and 1 base from J; bases unmatched to any gene: 3. The CDR3 reads CASSPPTGSYEQYF. The CDR3, as DNA: TGTGCCAGCTCACCTCCGACAGGGTCCTACGAGCAGTACTTC. The variable domain in full, with the rest retrieved from reference TRBV18 and TRBJ2-7, is NAGVMQNPRHLVRRRGQEARLRCSPMKGHSHVYWYRQLPEEGLKFMVYLQKENIIDESGMPKERFSAEFPKEGPSILRIQQVVRGDSAAYFCASSPPTGSYEQYFGPGTRLTVT.

The rearrangement links TRBV18 to TRBJ1-3, with 8 bases that match TRBD1. Trimming removed 3 bases from V and 2 bases from J; junction bases left unmatched: 9. Germline V CDR1 and CDR2: KGHSH, LQKENI. This CDR3 contains 17 residues. CDR3 region: CASSPFADRATGNTIYF. CDR3 coding DNA: TGTGCCAGCTCACCTTTCGCGGACAGGGCTACTGGAAACACCATATATTTT.

To note about this clone: The sample holds other DNA sequences that translate to the same CDR3. The chain is built from TRBV18 and TRBJ2-6, with D uncertain. V dropped 2 bases and J dropped 3 bases, with 8 bases sitting between them. Germline V gives CDR1 KGHSH, CDR2 LQKENI. This CDR3 is 15 amino acids long. The CDR3 is CASSPTGSGANVLTF. The CDR3 DNA reads as TGTGCCAGCTCACCAACTGGAAGTGGGGCCAACGTCCTGACTTTC.

This rearrangement joins TRBV4-1 to TRBJ1-5; 8 bases match TRBD1. V was clipped by 3 bases and J by 3 bases; unmatched bases: 7. Germline CDR1 is MGHRA and CDR2 is YSYEKL. This CDR3 is built from 16 residues. The CDR3 region has the DNA TGCGCCAGCAGCCAGACAAGGACAGGGTTCAATCAGCCCCAGCATTTT. This translates into CASSQTRTGFNQPQHF.